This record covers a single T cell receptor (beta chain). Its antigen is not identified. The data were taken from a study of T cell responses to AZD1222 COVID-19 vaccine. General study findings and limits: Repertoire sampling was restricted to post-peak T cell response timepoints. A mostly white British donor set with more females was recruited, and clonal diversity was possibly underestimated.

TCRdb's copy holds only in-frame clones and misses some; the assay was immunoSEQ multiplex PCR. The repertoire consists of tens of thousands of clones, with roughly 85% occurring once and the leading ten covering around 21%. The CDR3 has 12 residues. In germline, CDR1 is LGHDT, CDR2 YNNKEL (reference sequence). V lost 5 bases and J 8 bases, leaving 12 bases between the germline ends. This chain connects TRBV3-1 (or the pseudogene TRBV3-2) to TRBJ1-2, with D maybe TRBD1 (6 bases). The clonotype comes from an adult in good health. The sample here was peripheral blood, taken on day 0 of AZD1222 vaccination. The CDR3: CASSTLGAGYTF. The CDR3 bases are TGTGCCAGCAGCACCTTGGGGGCGGGCTACACCTTC.